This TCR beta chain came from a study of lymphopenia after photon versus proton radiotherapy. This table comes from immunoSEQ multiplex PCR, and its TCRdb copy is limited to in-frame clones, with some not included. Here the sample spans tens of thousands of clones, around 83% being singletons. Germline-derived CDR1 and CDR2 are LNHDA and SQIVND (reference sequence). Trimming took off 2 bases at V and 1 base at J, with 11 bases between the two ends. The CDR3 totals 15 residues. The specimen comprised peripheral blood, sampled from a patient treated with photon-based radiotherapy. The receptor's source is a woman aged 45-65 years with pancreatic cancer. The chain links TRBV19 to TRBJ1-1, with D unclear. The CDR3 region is CASSISGLKNTEAFF. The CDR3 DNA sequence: TGTGCCAGTAGTATATCAGGATTAAAGAACACTGAAGCTTTCTTT.